The 20 T cell receptor beta chains given below trace back to one sample, sequenced in a study of blood T cell repertoires in COVID-19. Only in-frame clones appear in the TCRdb table, and some are missing; sequencing was by immunoSEQ multiplex PCR. Of approximately 350,000 clones in the sample, around nine tenths are singletons; the top ten hold roughly 3%. Sequenced material: peripheral blood. The receptors stem from a woman aged 18-29 years who had recovered from COVID-19.

Comment on this clone: Different DNA sequences within this sample yield the same CDR3. The chain has TRBV12-3 or TRBV12-4 and TRBJ2-3; D not certain. The germline V and J ends were trimmed by 5 bases and 6 bases, with 6 bases remaining between them. The CDR3 runs to 11 residues. CDR3 sequence: CASSLRDTQYF. Here the CDR3 DNA reads TGTGCCAGCAGTCTCAGGGATACGCAGTATTTT.

The V call is TRBV5-1, the J call TRBJ2-1; D is perhaps TRBD2 (5 bases). Germline assignment: CDR1 SGHRS and CDR2 YFSETQ. V lost 2 bases to trimming and J lost 9 bases, with 18 bases between them. The CDR3 is made up of 15 amino acids. The CDR3 here is CASSLVLGERGEQFF. The CDR3 bases are TGCGCCAGCAGCTTAGTACTAGGCGAGCGCGGTGAGCAGTTCTTC.

The chain carries TRBV4-3 and TRBJ1-5; D call uncertain. Trimming stripped 4 bases from V and 2 bases from J, with 12 bases between. The CDR3 totals 15 residues. Germline-derived CDR1 and CDR2 are LGHNA and YSLEER. The chain's CDR3 is CASSLKNGGNQPQHF. CDR3 nucleotide sequence: TGCGCCAGCAGCCTAAAAAACGGAGGCAATCAGCCCCAGCATTTT.

J is TRBJ2-3 and V is TRBV7-8; 7 nucleotides agree with TRBD2. Per germline, CDR1 SGHVS and CDR2 FQNEAQ. V was pared by 2 bases and J by 3 bases, with 17 bases of the junction left unmatched. The CDR3 spans 19 residues. CDR3 protein: CASSLRRREAHPGTDTQYF. In DNA form, the CDR3 reads TGTGCCAGCAGCTTAAGACGACGGGAGGCCCACCCCGGAACAGATACGCAGTATTTT.

The genes are TRBV3-1 (or the pseudogene TRBV3-2) and TRBJ2-3; possible D gene TRBD2, 6 bases. Germline assignment: CDR1 LGHDT and CDR2 YNNKEL (reference sequence). The CDR3 is made up of 21 amino acids. The V gene lost 11 bases and the J gene lost 0 bases, with 36 bases spanning the gap. DNA for the CDR3: TGTGCCCGCCTCCGAACGAAAAACTATCGGGGCGCAGGGACTAGCACAGATACGCAGTATTTT. It yields the protein CARLRTKNYRGAGTSTDTQYF.

The chain uses TRBV9 and TRBJ1-1, with D possibly TRBD1 on 6 matching bases. V lost 3 bases to trimming and J lost 3 bases, with 9 bases between them. Germline lookup yields CDR1 SGDLS and CDR2 YYNGEE. The CDR3 runs 13 residues. As DNA, the CDR3 is TGTGCCAGCAGCGCGGGACACCACACTGAAGCTTTCTTT. Translated, it gives CASSAGHHTEAFF.

This chain joins TRBV5-1 and TRBJ2-1, with D possibly being TRBD2 (6 bases). The CDR3 spans 15 residues. From germline, CDR1 is SGHRS and CDR2 YFSETQ. V was clipped by 1 base and J by 7 bases, with 15 bases between them. The CDR3 coding sequence is TGCGCCAGCAGCTTGTATGACACGGAGGGGAATGAGCAGTTCTTC. Translation: CASSLYDTEGNEQFF.

The CDR3 sequence is CASSLRDSSSANEKLFF. The CDR3 coding sequence is TGTGCCAGCAGCTTAAGGGACAGTTCGAGTGCTAATGAAAAACTGTTTTTT. This sequence joins TRBV7-9 and TRBJ1-4, with TRBD1 identical over 7 bases. The germline V gene encodes CDR1 SEHNR and CDR2 FQNEAQ (reference sequence). V gave up 2 bases and J gave up 3 bases; unmatched junction bases: 9. The CDR3 is 17 amino acids.

The chain combines TRBV29-1 with TRBJ1-5; 7 nucleotides line up with TRBD1. Trimming removed 4 bases from V and 5 bases from J; junction bases left unmatched: 8. This CDR3 spans 14 amino acids. The germline V gene has CDR1 SQVTM and CDR2 ANQGSEA. The CDR3 DNA reads TGCAGCGTTGTTACAGGGGCGGAAGATCAGCCCCAGCATTTT. As protein: CSVVTGAEDQPQHF. Combining the CDR3 with reference TRBV29-1 and TRBJ1-5 gives the whole variable domain SAVISQKPSRDICQRGTSLTIQCQVDSQVTMMFWYRQQPGQSLTLIATANQGSEATYESGFVIDKFPISRPNLTFSTLTVSNMSPEDSSIYLCSVVTGAEDQPQHFGDGTRLSIL.

V gene TRBV30 combines with J gene TRBJ1-1; D is unclear. With 3 bases removed from V and 1 base from J, the gap between germline ends came to 3 bases. The CDR3 is made up of 11 amino acids. The V gene's germline CDR1 is GTSNPN and CDR2 SVGIG (reference sequence). The CDR3 spells CAWRANTEAFF. CDR3 bases: TGTGCCTGGAGGGCGAACACTGAAGCTTTCTTT.

The chain uses TRBV7-9 and TRBJ2-1; perhaps TRBD2 as D (6 bases). Trimming shortened V by 5 bases and J by 2 bases, and 13 bases separated the two germline ends. The CDR3 length is 15 residues. The V gene's germline CDR1 is SEHNR and CDR2 FQNEAQ (reference sequence). In DNA, the CDR3 is TGTGCCAGCAGCCTTAGCGGAAGCCCCTACAATGAGCAGTTCTTC. Translated, it gives CASSLSGSPYNEQFF.

This clone has more than one count but fewer than ten. The CDR3 here is CASSTRREYNTEAFF. CDR3 coding DNA: TGTGCCAGCAGTACCCGCCGGGAGTACAACACTGAAGCTTTCTTT. The J gene is TRBJ1-1, the V gene TRBV6-5; D not certain. Trimming removed 5 bases from V and 2 bases from J, with 15 bases in between. This CDR3 comprises 15 residues. In germline, CDR1 is MNHEY, CDR2 SVGAGI.

The rearrangement uses TRBV19 and TRBJ1-2, with 9 bases fitting TRBD1. Trimming took 6 bases from V and 7 from J; bases not matched to a gene: 6. In germline, CDR1 is LNHDA, CDR2 SQIVND (reference sequence). The CDR3 loop spans 13 amino acids. The CDR3 DNA sequence: TGTGCCAGTAGGGACAGGGGTCCCACTGGCTACACCTTC. As protein: CASRDRGPTGYTF.

V and J are TRBV6-5 and TRBJ2-3; 7 positions agree with TRBD2. Germline lookup yields CDR1 MNHEY and CDR2 SVGAGI. This CDR3 comprises 13 residues. V lost 6 bases, J lost 4 bases, and 4 bases stayed unmatched. The CDR3 loop is CASSGLEADTQYF. The DNA for the CDR3 is TGTGCCAGCAGCGGACTAGAGGCAGATACGCAGTATTTT.

Worth noting for this clone: Distinct nucleotide sequences in the sample also encode this CDR3. The chain combines TRBV30 with TRBJ1-1, with D possibly being TRBD1 (5 bases). Germline values: CDR1 GTSNPN, CDR2 SVGIG (reference sequence). The CDR3 covers 12 residues. Trimming removed 0 bases at V and 5 bases at J, with 7 bases between. DNA for the CDR3: TGTGCCTGGAGTGTAAGGGGAACTGAAGCTTTCTTT. Amino acid sequence: CAWSVRGTEAFF.

This clone was seen just once. V and J are TRBV6-6 and TRBJ2-1; 7 bases align to TRBD2. Trimming took 7 bases from V and 7 from J; bases not matched to a gene: 7. Germline V lookup: CDR1 MNHNY, CDR2 SVGAGI (reference sequence). The CDR3 covers 13 residues. The CDR3 nucleotides read TGTGCCAGCACCGCGGGAGATCGAAATGAGCAGTTCTTC. Amino acid sequence: CASTAGDRNEQFF.

This clone has only one observation. The rearrangement uses TRBV27 and TRBJ1-2, with D possibly matching TRBD1 (5 bases). Germline assignment: CDR1 MNHEY and CDR2 SMNVEV (reference sequence). This CDR3 contains 13 residues. V was clipped by 2 bases and J by 4 bases, with 8 bases between them. The CDR3, as DNA: TGTGCCAGCAGTTTAGGCAGGGCCTATGGCTACACCTTC. It specifies CASSLGRAYGYTF.

The chain uses TRBV24-1 and TRBJ2-2; D might be TRBD2 (6 bases). The CDR3 is made up of 16 amino acids. Looked up from germline, CDR1 is KGHDR and CDR2 is SFDVKD. Trimming took 3 bases from V and 0 from J, leaving 10 bases between them. CDR3: CATSDAGSANTGELFF. The CDR3 DNA follows: TGTGCCACCAGTGATGCCGGGAGTGCGAACACCGGGGAGCTGTTTTTT.

V usage is TRBV5-6 and J usage is TRBJ2-5; no clear D gene. The V gene lost 0 bases and the J gene lost 2 bases, with 8 bases spanning the gap. Germline CDR1 reads SGHDT; CDR2 reads YYEEEE. The CDR3 is 14 amino acids. The CDR3: CASSLVDLQETQYF. CDR3 nucleotides: TGTGCCAGCAGCTTGGTTGACTTACAAGAGACCCAGTACTTC.

The chain couples TRBV6-1 to TRBJ2-1; tentatively, D is TRBD2 (6 bases). Trimming took 2 bases from V and 15 from J, leaving 14 bases between them. Germline V lookup: CDR1 MNHNS, CDR2 SASEGT. The CDR3 runs 12 residues. CDR3 residues: CASSEISREVFF. DNA for the CDR3: TGTGCCAGCAGTGAAATTAGCAGGGAGGTGTTCTTC.